This entry lists 29 T cell receptor beta chains sequenced from one sample in a study of siplizumab effects on memory and regulatory T cells. Libraries were prepared by immunoSEQ multiplex PCR; TCRdb keeps only in-frame clonotypes and omits some of them. The sample shows about 100,000 clones, roughly 94% of them seen only once. Material: non-Treg CD4+ T cells sorted from blood. These receptors originate from a human donor in good health.

V gene TRBV5-1 combines with J gene TRBJ2-5; 7 bases match TRBD2. This CDR3 spans 14 amino acids. Germline loops: CDR1 SGHRS, CDR2 YFSETQ. The ends lost 3 bases at V and 5 bases at J; junction bases unmatched: 7. CDR3 DNA sequence: TGCGCCAGCAGCTCGGGAGGAGGTGGCGAGACCCAGTACTTC. It encodes CASSSGGGGETQYF.

V usage is TRBV9 and J usage is TRBJ2-5; D unclear. Germline V gene sequence: CDR1 SGDLS, CDR2 YYNGEE. Trimming removed 0 bases from V and 2 bases from J, with 5 bases in between. CDR3 size: 13 residues. CDR3 sequence (DNA): TGTGCCAGCAGCGTAGTTGATCAAGAGACCCAGTACTTC. Translation gives CASSVVDQETQYF.

The rearrangement joins TRBV28 to TRBJ1-3; D remains unclear. Germline V gives CDR1 MDHEN, CDR2 SYDVKM. Trimming stripped 6 bases from V and 4 bases from J, with 16 bases between. CDR3 length: 15 residues. The CDR3 bases are TGTGCCAGCAGCCCAGGTGATCTGTCGGGAAACACCATATATTTT. As protein: CASSPGDLSGNTIYF.

The V and J genes are TRBV7-9 and TRBJ2-5; no clear D. Germline CDR1 reads SEHNR; CDR2 reads FQNEAQ (reference sequence). This CDR3 is 11 amino acids long. The ends were cut back, 5 bases at V and 4 bases at J, with 5 bases in the middle. CDR3 bases: TGTGCCAGCAGCATGCTAGAGACCCAGTACTTC. It is translated as CASSMLETQYF.

The chain links TRBV19 to TRBJ2-1; TRBD2 aligns across 7 bases. CDR3 size: 14 residues. The V gene end was trimmed by 7 bases and the J gene end by 6 bases; junction bases not matched to a gene: 9. Germline CDR1 LNHDA, CDR2 SQIVND (reference sequence). Here the CDR3 reads CASIGGGGINEQFF. For the CDR3, the DNA is TGTGCCAGTATTGGGGGGGGAGGGATCAATGAGCAGTTCTTC.

About this clone itself: Relative to the germline gene, one junction end is altered; a read error may explain this. The chain recombines TRBV13 with TRBJ2-2; TRBD2 matches at 8 bases. The CDR3 sequence is 17 residues long. The V gene's germline CDR1 is PRHDT and CDR2 FYEKMQ (reference sequence). CDR3: CASSTRAGLAEHRGAVF. The CDR3 DNA reads TGTGCCAGCAGCACACGGGCCGGACTAGCTGAACACCGGGGAGCTGTTTTT.

The chain joins TRBV9 to TRBJ2-2; D is possibly TRBD2 (6 bases). Germline CDR1 reads SGDLS; CDR2 reads YYNGEE. V was pared by 2 bases and J by 7 bases, with 18 bases between. There are 16 residues in the CDR3. The DNA of the CDR3 is TGTGCCAGCAGCGTGAGTTATAGGAGGGTTCTCGGGGAGCTGTTTTTT. Its protein is CASSVSYRRVLGELFF.

The rearrangement links TRBV28 to TRBJ2-5, with 11 bases lining up with TRBD1. Germline assignment: CDR1 MDHEN and CDR2 SYDVKM. The CDR3 runs 16 residues. Losses at the gene ends were 2 bases for V and 7 bases for J; bases not matched to a gene: 9. The CDR3 DNA sequence: TGTGCCAGCAGTTTAAGGACAGGGGGCAGGGGGGTGACCCAGTACTTC. As protein: CASSLRTGGRGVTQYF.

This clone occurred once. Here the CDR3 DNA reads TGTGCCAGCAGTTACGGTGCTAGCGGGAGGTCAAAGACCCAGTACTTC. As protein: CASSYGASGRSKTQYF. The genes are TRBV6-5 and TRBJ2-5; 11 bases match TRBD2. Germline V CDR1 and CDR2: MNHEY, SVGAGI. Trimming removed 2 bases from V and 6 bases from J; junction bases left unmatched: 8. This CDR3 region has 16 residues.

This clone was observed once. The chain combines TRBV6-5 with TRBJ2-5; D unresolved. Between the trimmed V and J ends, which lost 7 bases and 5 bases, there was a span of 17 bases. The CDR3 runs 14 residues. Germline V gene sequence: CDR1 MNHEY, CDR2 SVGAGI. This CDR3 reads CASKVSEVVETQYF. CDR3 sequence (DNA): TGTGCCAGCAAGGTGTCAGAGGTCGTGGAGACCCAGTACTTC.

V is TRBV28 and J is TRBJ2-7; 8 nucleotides line up with TRBD2. V gave up 6 bases and J gave up 0 bases; unmatched junction bases: 13. Germline V lookup: CDR1 MDHEN, CDR2 SYDVKM. This CDR3 has 17 residues. The CDR3 protein is CASSSIRLAGYSYEQYF. Written as DNA, the CDR3 is TGTGCCAGCAGCTCAATAAGGCTAGCGGGTTACTCCTACGAGCAGTACTTC.

CDR3 residues: CASSLSGTSRPFGTDTQYF. CDR3 DNA: TGTGCCAGCAGCTTAAGTGGGACAAGCCGTCCTTTCGGCACAGATACGCAGTATTTT. The rearrangement links TRBV7-9 to TRBJ2-3; weak D call: TRBD1 (6 bases). V dropped 2 bases and J dropped 1 base, with 22 bases sitting between them. Per the germline V gene, CDR1 is SEHNR and CDR2 is FQNEAQ (reference sequence). The CDR3 spans 19 residues.

The rearrangement links TRBV7-9 to TRBJ2-1, with D hard to call. The CDR3 runs to 15 residues. Germline assignment: CDR1 SEHNR and CDR2 FQNEAQ (reference sequence). V lost 2 bases and J 5 bases, leaving 13 bases between the germline ends. The CDR3 sequence is CASSLRVRNNNEQFF. The CDR3 DNA is TGTGCCAGCAGCTTAAGGGTCAGAAATAACAATGAGCAGTTCTTC.

This rearrangement joins TRBV11-1 to TRBJ2-5, with D perhaps matching TRBD2 (5 bases). V lost 5 bases and J lost 5, with 18 bases in between. The CDR3 has 15 amino acids. CDR1 is SGHAT, CDR2 FQDESV, per germline (reference sequence). CDR3: CASSPTGSRQETQYF. The CDR3 DNA reads TGTGCCAGCAGCCCGACGGGGTCGAGGCAGGAGACCCAGTACTTC. Looking up the rest from reference TRBV11-1 and TRBJ2-5 gives the full variable domain: EAEVAQSPRYKITEKSQAVAFWCDPISGHATLYWYRQILGQGPELLVQFQDESVVDDSQLPKDRFSAERLKGVDSTLKIQPAELGDSAMYLCASSPTGSRQETQYFGPGTRLLVL.

V usage is TRBV18 and J usage is TRBJ2-1; 11 positions agree with TRBD2. Unmatched junction bases numbered 4, after V lost 1 base and J lost 5 bases. CDR1 and CDR2 from the germline V gene are KGHSH and LQKENI. The CDR3 extends over 16 amino acids. This CDR3 is CASSPRTSGSHNEQFF. The CDR3 nucleotides are TGTGCCAGCTCACCACGCACTAGCGGGAGTCACAATGAGCAGTTCTTC.

The chain carries TRBV7-2 and TRBJ2-2; 12 bases map to TRBD2. Germline CDR1 reads SGHTA; CDR2 reads FQGNSA. The V and J ends lost 4 bases and 5 bases, in that order; junction bases with no gene match: 14. The CDR3 extends over 19 amino acids. The CDR3 DNA follows: TGTGCCAGCAGCTCCCGCAAGCCGACTAGCGGGAGACTAACCGGGGAGCTGTTTTTT. Translated, it gives CASSSRKPTSGRLTGELFF.

The sample holds a few counts of this clone. V is TRBV7-6 and J is TRBJ2-5, with D unclear. The CDR3 is made up of 12 amino acids. Germline-derived CDR1 and CDR2 are SGHVS and FNYEAQ. Trimming removed 1 base at V and 2 bases at J, with 2 bases between. As DNA, the CDR3 is TGTGCCAGCAGCTTAGGGCAAGAGACCCAGTACTTC. This gives the protein CASSLGQETQYF.

The chain couples TRBV5-1 to TRBJ2-1, with D unresolved. Germline values: CDR1 SGHRS, CDR2 YFSETQ. Deletions cut 3 bases from V and 5 bases from J, with 9 bases between. There are 13 residues in the CDR3. CDR3 sequence: CASSSSRDNEQFF. For the CDR3, the DNA is TGCGCCAGCAGCTCCAGTCGGGACAATGAGCAGTTCTTC.

The table lists this clone with a count of one. The V gene is TRBV23-1, the J gene TRBJ2-1; weak D call: TRBD1 (6 bases). TRBV23-1 is given ORF status, its function remaining uncertain. CDR3 size: 16 residues. Trimming removed 3 bases from V and 4 bases from J, with 16 bases in between. CDR3 nucleotides: TGCGCCAGCAGTCATCCCGGGACACTAGGTTACAATGAGCAGTTCTTC. Residues: CASSHPGTLGYNEQFF.

The rearrangement joins TRBV30 to TRBJ1-2, with D perhaps TRBD1 (6 bases). V was pared by 8 bases and J by 3 bases, with 19 bases between. This CDR3 region has 14 residues. CDR1 GTSNPN and CDR2 SVGIG come from the germline V gene (reference sequence). CDR3 bases: TGTGCCCGACTATCGGGGGGCGCGGACTATGGCTACACCTTC. It codes for CARLSGGADYGYTF.

The genes are TRBV5-1 and TRBJ2-1; 9 nucleotides line up with TRBD2. Trimming cost V 3 bases and J 8 bases; bases outside gene matches: 15. Germline-derived CDR1 and CDR2 are SGHRS and YFSETQ. The CDR3 has 17 residues. The CDR3 bases are TGCGCCAGCAGCTCGAAGCCGACGGGTAGCGGGAGCGATGAGCAGTTCTTC. Translation: CASSSKPTGSGSDEQFF.

CDR3 loop: CASSFDGAMNTEAFF. The CDR3 DNA is TGTGCCAGCAGCTTTGACGGGGCCATGAACACTGAAGCTTTCTTT. The rearrangement joins TRBV27 to TRBJ1-1; D is possibly TRBD1 (5 bases). The CDR3 has 15 residues. Trimming took off 6 bases at V and 0 bases at J, with 14 bases between the two ends. The V gene's germline CDR1 is MNHEY and CDR2 SMNVEV (reference sequence).

V usage is TRBV12-5 and J usage is TRBJ2-2; D uncertain. The V gene lost 4 bases and the J gene lost 4 bases, with 10 bases spanning the gap. Germline CDR1 is LGHNT and CDR2 is FRNRAP. This CDR3 has 14 amino acids. CDR3 nucleotide sequence: TGTGCTAGTGGTTCCCCCCGAGGCACCGGGGAGCTGTTTTTT. Translating it yields CASGSPRGTGELFF. Full variable domain (missing parts from reference TRBV12-5 and TRBJ2-2): DARVTQTPRHKVTEMGQEVTMRCQPILGHNTVFWYRQTMMQGLELLAYFRNRAPLDDSGMPKDRFSAEMPDATLATLKIQPSEPRDSAVYFCASGSPRGTGELFFGEGSRLTVL.

The rearrangement links TRBV18 to TRBJ2-3; 11 nucleotides line up with TRBD2. V was clipped by 10 bases and J by 3 bases; unmatched bases: 12. Germline V CDR1 and CDR2: KGHSH, LQKENI. This CDR3 spans 16 amino acids. The CDR3 DNA follows: TGTGCCACCACCATTAGCGGGAGGGCAAGAACAGATACGCAGTATTTT. Encoded protein: CATTISGRARTDTQYF.

The V gene is TRBV28, the J gene TRBJ2-2; TRBD2 matches 11 bases. V trimming: 6 bases; J trimming: 5 bases; junction bases outside the gene matches: 8. CDR3 length: 16 amino acids. Germline V lookup: CDR1 MDHEN, CDR2 SYDVKM. The CDR3 region has the DNA TGTGCCAGCAGCATCGCTACTAGCGGGAGAACCGGGGAGCTGTTTTTT. It translates to CASSIATSGRTGELFF. The full variable domain, rest sourced from reference TRBV28 and TRBJ2-2, is DVKVTQSSRYLVKRTGEKVFLECVQDMDHENMFWYRQDPGLGLRLIYFSYDVKMKEKGDIPEGYSVSREKKERFSLILESASTNQTSMYLCASSIATSGRTGELFFGEGSRLTVL.

This chain links TRBV7-3 with TRBJ2-3, with 11 bases fitting TRBD1. V lost 0 bases and J lost 2; bases outside the gene matches: 4. Germline CDR1 reads SGHTA; CDR2 reads FQGTGA. The CDR3 runs to 17 residues. CDR3 in DNA: TGTGCCAGCAGCTTAACCCGGGGACAGGGGGTCACAGATACGCAGTATTTT. Its translation: CASSLTRGQGVTDTQYF.

The CDR3 here is CASRKGQGAGPSSNQPQHF. CDR3 coding DNA: TGTGCCAGCAGAAAGGGACAGGGGGCCGGTCCTTCAAGCAATCAGCCCCAGCATTTT. The chain is built from TRBV27 and TRBJ1-5, with 12 positions matching TRBD1. V dropped 6 bases and J dropped 1; count of bases not matched to a gene: 13. The length of the CDR3 is 19 residues. Germline V gene sequence: CDR1 MNHEY, CDR2 SMNVEV (reference sequence).

The chain has TRBV4-2 and TRBJ2-7; 7 bases map to TRBD2. The germline V gene encodes CDR1 LGHNA and CDR2 YNFKEQ. With V trimmed by 4 bases and J by 9 bases, 12 bases remained unmatched. The CDR3 extends over 14 amino acids. The CDR3 region is CASSPGTNADGQYF. CDR3 DNA sequence: TGTGCCAGCAGCCCCGGGACTAACGCCGACGGGCAGTACTTC.

The chain links TRBV19 to TRBJ1-4; 8 positions agree with TRBD1. The germline V gene has CDR1 LNHDA and CDR2 SQIVND (reference sequence). The trim removed 4 bases at V and 6 bases at J, leaving 4 bases unmatched. The length of the CDR3 is 14 residues. CDR3 nucleotides: TGTGCCAGTAGTAGCAGGGGGCTGGATGAAAAACTGTTTTTT. Translation: CASSSRGLDEKLFF.